The source of this T cell receptor (beta chain) is a study of cytomegalovirus exposure and HLA in healthy donors (dated by TCRdb to 2016 to 2017). In terms of the full investigation: An earlier analysis of approximately 640 of the donors reported 250 to 300 Gb of sequence data and some 120 million unique TCR beta sequences from some 180 million T cells. Donor age, sex, ethnicity and CMV serostatus were collected together with the repertoire data. Roughly 320 gigabases of sequencing data and roughly 80 million unique TCR sequences made up an early release that covered several hundred HLA-typed donors. The study was designed to test whether signatures of past pathogen exposure could be identified by cataloging public T cell receptors. Rather than using new phenotypic data, the later analysis identified candidate immune exposures from TCR beta sequences and from how often those sequences occurred across donors. A later genetic analysis took genome-wide SNP genotypes for about three fifths of the 666 donors and used that subset as a discovery cohort. The study combined high-throughput TCR immunosequencing, statistical association of individual TCRs with disease status, and machine learning to predict cytomegalovirus infection status. To study patterns of TCR occurrence, a later analysis re-analyzed previously published TCR beta repertoires from around 660 donors and added high-resolution HLA genotyping. Of the roughly 400 genotyped donors, over 80% were placed in the genetic ancestry cluster associated with self-reported Caucasian donors. To decide whether each TCR beta V gene segment behaved as functional or pseudogenic, an earlier analysis of approximately 590 of the donors relied on high-throughput TCR beta sequencing. The T cell repertoires of 666 subjects were profiled by immunosequencing and related to cytomegalovirus serostatus. Typing coverage differed by locus: A, B, C, DRB1 and DQB1 were typed in roughly 620-630 donors, DQA1 in about 560, DPA1 in 600 to 610, and DPB1 in around 440. Among roughly 370 genotyped donors of the cohort, an average of around 240,000 unique TCR beta nucleotide sequences were sequenced per donor, 15% to 20% of them non-productive. Besides the first cohort of around 670 subjects, a separate validation cohort made up of roughly 130 different subjects was used. HLA typing included class I and class II loci at four-digit resolution. Because of strong linkage in the cohort, 5 or 6 DR-DQ haplotypes were treated as single units for association and clustering. All discovery cohort repertoires had been generated on a single sequencing platform.

The cohort consisted of hundreds of healthy bone marrow donors. Cohort members were all nominally healthy when sampled, although unrecorded immune exposures were likely present. The donor tested CMV seronegative and was one of the 352 seronegative cohort members. Every donor gave a peripheral blood sample, and the peripheral blood mononuclear cells from that sample were used for TCR beta sequencing. The Qiagen DNeasy Blood Extraction Kit was used to extract genomic DNA from the blood cell samples. The library was produced with the immunoSEQ multiplex PCR assay. For the multiplex PCR, a mixture combining 60 forward primers for TCR Vbeta segments and 13 reverse primers for TCR Jbeta segments was used. The CDR3 region of rearranged TCR beta genes was amplified from genomic DNA with a multiplex PCR assay. The amplified TCR beta libraries were sequenced on the Illumina HiSeq System as 87-base-pair reads. The study's own analysis went as follows. Across the 670 or so repertoires, a later analysis counted 78 million or so unique TCR beta chains, 9.5 million to 13 million of which were shared by at least two donors. A nearest-neighbor algorithm error-corrected the raw reads and collapsed the reads into unique sequences, merging closely related sequences to remove PCR and sequencing errors. CDR3 sequences were aligned to IMGT reference sequences to assign V, D and J gene segments. For a sequence to be retained, a match of at least six nucleotides was required to both a V gene segment and a J gene segment. A rearrangement counted as productive if the CDR3 had no stop codons and remained in frame with V and J, and every other rearrangement counted as non-productive. Following IMGT convention, CDR3 was defined as the stretch from the second conserved V-encoded cysteine to the conserved J-encoded phenylalanine. The earlier analysis of some 600 of the donors excluded sequences that lacked an unambiguous match to a single V gene segment. In an earlier analysis of some 590 of the donors, V segments were called functional above 56.7% productive rearrangements and were called segregating when the between-donor standard deviation exceeded 5%. A statistical classification framework was developed to diagnose cytomegalovirus status using the catalog of TCR beta chain sequences. A later analysis assigned V and J genes by comparing TCR nucleotide sequences with IMGT/GENE-DB human TR gene sequences. Using the TCRdist pipeline, a later analysis assigned CDR3 sequences along with most-parsimonious VDJ recombination scenarios. In a later analysis, each TCR beta chain was defined by its CDR3 amino acid sequence together with its V-gene family, and reads lacking a unique V-gene family were excluded. A later analysis removed roughly 590 highly shared, low-generation-probability nucleotide sequences to deal with suspected cross-contamination and a sequencing artifact. In a later analysis, a clonal expansion index for each public chain was calculated from normalized within-repertoire ranks of inferred template counts. In a later analysis, generation probabilities were computed using a VDJ recombination model fitted to out-of-frame rearrangements, and the results were checked against IGoR. A later analysis scored TCR-TCR, TCR-HLA and TCR-CMV co-occurrence with hypergeometric tests, applying a repertoire-size bias correction to TCR pairs. False discovery rates were estimated in a later analysis by permuting HLA or CMV assignments 20 times. In a later analysis, co-occurring TCRs were grouped using DBSCAN, and TCRdist sequence similarity was added for clustering within HLA-allele-positive subsets. Repertoires with fewer than 30,000 or more than 120,000 public chains, plus five repertoires with anomalous nucleotide sharing, were excluded from co-occurrence clustering. The immuneACCESS repertoire file appears here via TCRdb, limited to in-frame rearrangements. These files lack a portion of the clones; in checked studies, under half of the deficit traces to unresolved V genes, and the cause of the others is not known. Clone size and V and J calls were adopted from that table, with D and trimming inferred from the DNA. In all, the sample holds fewer than 300,000 clones, and 75% to 85% of those were seen once. More than 0.3% of the sample is taken by the ten largest.

Reading from cysteine to phenylalanine, the CDR3 counts 17 amino acids. The read is trimmed to its CDR3 DNA, 51 bases read in frame from base 1. V is cut by 2 bases and J by 0 bases, and the space between the germline ends is 14 bases. The germline V gene yields SGHVS for CDR1 and FQNEAQ for CDR2. Overall study outcomes, separate from this receptor: Three of the identified cytomegalovirus-associated TCR beta chains were confirmed in vitro to be specific for cytomegalovirus antigens. Because counts were too low, about 18 rarely observed V segments, including chromosome 9 orphons, were excluded from the earlier analysis of 587 of the donors. Because the 87-base-pair reads could not distinguish some IMGT-functional V segments, including TRBV6-2 and TRBV6-3, those segments were excluded. This cohort had only TCR beta chains sequenced, and the lack of alpha or paired-chain data limited which features could be detected. In a later analysis, TCR association rates were found to vary across HLA loci, with the most associated TCRs seen for DRB1 alleles and the fewest for HLA-C alleles. A total of some 180 TCR beta chains were listed by the study as associated with cytomegalovirus. When HLA alleles, especially DR and DQ, strongly co-occurred, attributing TCR associations to individual alleles was difficult. Linkage disequilibrium might explain the correlated functional status among segregating V segments, but an unknown experimental factor could not be ruled out. An earlier analysis of approximately 570 of the donors showed that most TCR beta V segments appeared in productive rearrangements either about 87% or about 30% of the time, which broadly matched IMGT annotations. In a later analysis, several top co-occurrence clusters were reported to appear linked to parvovirus B19, influenza, CMV and Epstein-Barr virus. Across donors, most TCR sequences were observed very rarely, whereas some public TCRs were present in many individuals. In a later analysis, HLA-associated TCR beta chains were found to be more clonally expanded and to have lower generation probabilities than equally common non-associated chains. The classifier was reported to diagnose cytomegalovirus status with high specificity and sensitivity in both the original cohort and the validation cohort. The presence/absence analyses assumed that sequencing depth was roughly uniform across donors, and that assumption may not be true. According to the authors, the approach could potentially be generalized to other disease states and immunological phenotypes. The only immune exposure information available for the cohort was CMV serostatus. Because some donors lacked HLA typing at each locus, the association tests relied only on the typed subset. A later analysis associated 15,000 or so TCR beta sequences with specific HLA alleles at a false discovery rate of 0.05. A later genetic analysis associated a missense DCLRE1C variant with V-gene and J-gene trimming of TCR beta chains, and an independent cohort replicated the association. A cluster of highly shared sequence variants was judged likely to represent a technical artifact of the sequencing pipeline. A later analysis found that most CMV-associated TCR beta chains appeared HLA-restricted, with HLA associations seemingly driven largely by CMV exposure. Compared with the approximately 700-donor mean, donors in an Asian-associated ancestry cluster had fewer N-insertions in productive TCRs, according to a later genetic analysis. A further reported finding was that TCR beta sequences accurately predicted the HLA-A and HLA-B alleles for most subjects in the first cohort.

Note on this clone: The specificity of this receptor is unknown. Base quality data are lacking; no much larger clone is found one base away.

The rearrangement joined TRBV7-8 to TRBJ1-3; matching of 5 bases hints at TRBD1 as the D gene. The TCR was taken from a girl aged 2-10 years in good health and CMV-seronegative. The material sequenced was PBMCs. In nucleotide form, the sequence is TGTGCCAGCAGCTTAAGGGCCCGAGACAGCTCTGGAAACACCATATATTTT. Its protein product is CASSLRARDSSGNTIYF.